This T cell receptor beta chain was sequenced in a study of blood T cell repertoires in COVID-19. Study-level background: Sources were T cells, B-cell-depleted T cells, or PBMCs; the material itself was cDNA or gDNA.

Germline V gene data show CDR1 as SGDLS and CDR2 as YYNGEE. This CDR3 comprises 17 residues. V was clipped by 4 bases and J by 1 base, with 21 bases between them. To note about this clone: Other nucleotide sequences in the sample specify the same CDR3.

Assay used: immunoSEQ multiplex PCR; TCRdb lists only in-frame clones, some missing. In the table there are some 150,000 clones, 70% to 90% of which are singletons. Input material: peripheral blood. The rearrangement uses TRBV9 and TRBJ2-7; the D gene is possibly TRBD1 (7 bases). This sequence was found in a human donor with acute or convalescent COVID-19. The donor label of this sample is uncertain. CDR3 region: CASSTRDGRGESYEQYF. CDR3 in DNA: TGTGCCAGCAGCACTAGGGATGGCAGGGGGGAGTCCTACGAGCAGTACTTC.